Following are 26 T cell receptor beta chains from one sample sequenced in a study of T cell responses to AZD1222 COVID-19 vaccine. Sequencing used immunoSEQ multiplex PCR; TCRdb keeps in-frame clones, though not all of them. The data contain 130,000 to 150,000 clones, about 91% of them singletons. The input for sequencing was peripheral blood, taken on day 0 of AZD1222 vaccination. The receptors derive from an adult in good health.

This clone was detected only a few times. This sequence joins TRBV4-1 and TRBJ1-1; the D gene is possibly TRBD1 (5 bases). Germline V lookup: CDR1 MGHRA, CDR2 YSYEKL. This CDR3 spans 15 amino acids. V was shortened by 2 bases and J by 3 bases, with 13 bases between the two germline ends. The CDR3 DNA is TGCGCCAGCAGCCAAATCAGGGCGGGGGACACTGAAGCTTTCTTT. Amino acid sequence: CASSQIRAGDTEAFF.

CDR3 coding DNA: TGCGCCAGCAGCTTGGCCCGGGGTGCCATGAACACTGAAGCTTTCTTT. It specifies CASSLARGAMNTEAFF. The gene calls are TRBV5-1 and TRBJ1-1; no definite D call. V gave up 0 bases and J gave up 0 bases, with 12 bases separating them. The CDR3 extends over 16 amino acids. Germline CDR1 is SGHRS and CDR2 is YFSETQ. The variable domain in full, completed from reference TRBV5-1 and TRBJ1-1, reads KAGVTQTPRYLIKTRGQQVTLSCSPISGHRSVSWYQQTPGQGLQFLFEYFSETQRNKGNFPGRFSGRQFSNSRSEMNVSTLELGDSALYLCASSLARGAMNTEAFFGQGTRLTVV.

The J gene is TRBJ1-2, the V gene TRBV7-2, with D perhaps matching TRBD1 (5 bases). Between the trimmed V and J ends, which lost 5 bases and 8 bases, there was a span of 15 bases. CDR3 length equals 13 residues. Germline V gene lookup returns CDR1 SGHTA and CDR2 FQGNSA. The CDR3 DNA follows: TGTGCCAGCAGCAATGGGCGGGGGTTGGGCTACACCTTC. Translating gives CASSNGRGLGYTF.

This chain connects TRBV9 to TRBJ2-3, with a tentative D call TRBD1 (6 bases). Germline values: CDR1 SGDLS, CDR2 YYNGEE. V was shortened by 4 bases and J by 1 base, with 13 bases between the two germline ends. The CDR3 runs 15 residues. CDR3 nucleotides: TGTGCCAGCAGCCCCCTTGAGGGGGGCACAGATACGCAGTATTTT. It is translated as CASSPLEGGTDTQYF.

This clone has more than one count but fewer than ten. J is TRBJ2-3 and V is TRBV5-1; TRBD2 aligns across 11 bases. The CDR3 runs to 14 residues. With 2 bases clipped from V and 6 bases from J, the junction kept 2 bases outside the gene matches. Per germline, CDR1 SGHRS and CDR2 YFSETQ. Here the CDR3 DNA reads TGCGCCAGCAGCTTCCGACTAGCGGGGGATACGCAGTATTTT. This codes for CASSFRLAGDTQYF. Based on the CDR3 plus reference TRBV5-1 and TRBJ2-3, the full variable domain is KAGVTQTPRYLIKTRGQQVTLSCSPISGHRSVSWYQQTPGQGLQFLFEYFSETQRNKGNFPGRFSGRQFSNSRSEMNVSTLELGDSALYLCASSFRLAGDTQYFGPGTRLTVL.

This chain uses TRBV7-7 with TRBJ2-1, with a possible D match to TRBD2 (6 bases). Trimming cost V 0 bases and J 6 bases, with 15 bases left between them. The germline V gene encodes CDR1 SSHAT and CDR2 FNYEAQ (reference sequence). The CDR3 is 16 amino acids. This chain's CDR3 is CASSLAVGGQINEQFF. The CDR3 DNA is TGTGCCAGCAGCTTAGCGGTGGGGGGTCAGATCAATGAGCAGTTCTTC.

In this sample, this clone turned up once. This chain uses TRBV12-3 or TRBV12-4 with TRBJ1-1, with D unresolved. V was shortened by 6 bases and J by 1 base, with 9 bases between the two germline ends. CDR3 size: 13 residues. CDR3 sequence: CASSPNWNTEAFF. The CDR3 DNA sequence: TGTGCCAGCAGCCCGAATTGGAACACTGAAGCTTTCTTT.

V usage is TRBV9 and J usage is TRBJ1-2; tentative D call: TRBD1 (5 bases). V lost 0 bases and J 2 bases, leaving 14 bases between the germline ends. This CDR3 has 16 amino acids. Germline loops: CDR1 SGDLS, CDR2 YYNGEE. The CDR3 DNA reads TGTGCCAGCAGCGTAGGTGGGGCCAGCCTGAACTATGGCTACACCTTC. Translation gives CASSVGGASLNYGYTF.

This sequence joins TRBV18 and TRBJ1-4; D ambiguous. The CDR3 is 18 amino acids. Germline lookup yields CDR1 KGHSH and CDR2 LQKENI. With 4 bases removed from V and 0 bases from J, the gap between germline ends came to 18 bases. The CDR3 nucleotides read TGTGCCAGCTCACGAAATACACAGAGGGCGACAACTAATGAAAAACTGTTTTTT. The encoded protein is CASSRNTQRATTNEKLFF.

Comments on this clone: At the DNA level, this CDR3 is encoded by other sequences in the same sample as well. This sequence joins TRBV12-3 or TRBV12-4 and TRBJ1-2; 8 bases line up with TRBD1. The CDR3 covers 13 residues. Trimming cost V 5 bases and J 4 bases; bases outside gene matches: 3. CDR3 region: CASSPGQGYGYTF. The CDR3, as DNA: TGTGCCAGCAGTCCTGGACAGGGCTATGGCTACACCTTC.

The chain uses TRBV4-3 and TRBJ1-2; D call uncertain. This CDR3 has 15 amino acids. Trimming left V 3 bases short and J 3 bases short, with 14 bases between. Germline CDR1 is LGHNA and CDR2 is YSLEER. Written as DNA, the CDR3 is TGCGCCAGCAGCCAGGCTACGGGAGGGTACTATGGCTACACCTTC. This translates into CASSQATGGYYGYTF.

V is TRBV7-2 and J is TRBJ1-1, with unresolved D. V was pared by 3 bases and J by 1 base, with 6 bases between. Germline V lookup: CDR1 SGHTA, CDR2 FQGNSA. There are 13 residues in the CDR3. CDR3 DNA sequence: TGTGCCAGCAGCTTGACCAGGAACACTGAAGCTTTCTTT. It encodes CASSLTRNTEAFF.

The chain uses TRBV11-2 and TRBJ1-1; 7 positions agree with TRBD1. Germline assignment: CDR1 SGHAT and CDR2 FQNNGV. There are 15 residues in the CDR3. V shed 6 bases and J 1 base; nucleotides not matched to a gene: 8. The CDR3 coding sequence is TGTGCCAGCAGTTTCGCCGGGACAGCGAACACTGAAGCTTTCTTT. Its protein product is CASSFAGTANTEAFF.

This clone has just one count. The chain couples TRBV5-1 to TRBJ1-1; 9 positions agree with TRBD1. J lost 4 bases, V lost 0 bases, and 10 bases had no gene match. CDR1 and CDR2 (germline): SGHRS, YFSETQ. The CDR3 sequence is 17 residues long. The CDR3 nucleotides read TGCGCCAGCAGCTTGGCGGGAACAGGGGGCTTTACCACTGAAGCTTTCTTT. Its translation is CASSLAGTGGFTTEAFF.

V is TRBV6-5 and J is TRBJ1-3, with 7 bases fitting TRBD1. V shed 6 bases and J 0 bases; nucleotides not matched to a gene: 5. CDR1 is MNHEY, CDR2 SVGAGI, per germline. The CDR3 extends over 15 amino acids. The CDR3 reads CASSLGQFSGNTIYF. The CDR3 region has the DNA TGTGCCAGCAGCCTGGGACAGTTCTCTGGAAACACCATATATTTT.

The V gene is TRBV2, the J gene TRBJ1-1; D remains ambiguous. Germline V gene sequence: CDR1 SNHLY, CDR2 FYNNEI. V lost 5 bases to trimming and J lost 4 bases, with 8 bases between them. The CDR3 extends over 12 amino acids. CDR3 in DNA: TGTGCCAGCAGTCCCGGGTCCACTGAAGCTTTCTTT. Translated: CASSPGSTEAFF.

The chain uses TRBV7-9 and TRBJ2-3; D call uncertain. V lost 5 bases and J lost 0, with 3 bases in between. The CDR3 loop spans 12 amino acids. The germline CDR1 and CDR2 sequences are SEHNR and FQNEAQ (reference sequence). In DNA, the CDR3 is TGTGCCAGCAGCGGTAGCACAGATACGCAGTATTTT. Its protein is CASSGSTDTQYF. The variable domain in full, with the rest retrieved from reference TRBV7-9 and TRBJ2-3, is DTGVSQNPRHKITKRGQNVTFRCDPISEHNRLYWYRQTLGQGPEFLTYFQNEAQLEKSRLLSDRFSAERPKGSFSTLEIQRTEQGDSAMYLCASSGSTDTQYFGPGTRLTVL.

The chain has TRBV7-2 and TRBJ1-6; 7 bases map to TRBD1. Germline V gene sequence: CDR1 SGHTA, CDR2 FQGNSA. The CDR3 has 18 amino acids. The V and J ends lost 1 base and 7 bases, in that order; junction bases with no gene match: 13. The DNA of the CDR3 is TGTGCCAGCAGCTTAGTGCGGACAGGTGGAGGCGGGAATTCACCCCTCCACTTT. This codes for CASSLVRTGGGGNSPLHF.

This clone occurred once. The junction departs from the called germline gene at one end, perhaps through a read error. In nucleotides, the CDR3 is TGTGCCAGCACCCTCCCGGCGGAGGGACGGAACTATGGCCACACCTTC. Its protein is CASTLPAEGRNYGHTF. This chain uses TRBV28 with TRBJ1-2, with D possibly being TRBD1 (5 bases). CDR1 is MDHEN and CDR2 is SYDVKM in the germline V gene. The CDR3 is 16 amino acids.

This sequence joins TRBV7-2 and TRBJ2-2; D is possibly TRBD1 (6 bases). CDR3 length: 16 residues. The ends were cut back, 5 bases at V and 6 bases at J, with 19 bases in the middle. Germline V CDR1 and CDR2: SGHTA, FQGNSA. As DNA, the CDR3 is TGTGCCAGCAGCCTACACGGGGCAGGGGTTGCCGGGGAGCTGTTTTTT. Translated, it gives CASSLHGAGVAGELFF.

The rearrangement links TRBV6-5 to TRBJ2-6; D remains unclear. The CDR3 runs to 15 residues. Trimming removed 2 bases at V and 0 bases at J, with 5 bases between. Germline V gene sequence: CDR1 MNHEY, CDR2 SVGAGI. DNA for the CDR3: TGTGCCAGCAGTTACCAGGCCTCTGGGGCCAACGTCCTGACTTTC. This translates into CASSYQASGANVLTF.

The chain joins TRBV5-1 to TRBJ1-2; D gene ambiguous. Germline CDR1 and CDR2: SGHRS and YFSETQ. CDR3 length: 13 residues. V was shortened by 1 base and J by 3 bases, with 7 bases between the two germline ends. Here the CDR3 DNA reads TGCGCCAGCAGCTTGACAACAGACTATGGCTACACCTTC. Protein: CASSLTTDYGYTF.

The chain couples TRBV11-1 to TRBJ2-6; the D gene could be TRBD1 or TRBD2 (6 bases each). Trimming took 4 bases from V and 4 from J, leaving 11 bases between them. CDR3 size: 15 residues. Germline loops: CDR1 SGHAT, CDR2 FQDESV (reference sequence). The CDR3 spells CASSWGDTGANVLTF. Here the CDR3 DNA reads TGTGCCAGCAGCTGGGGGGACACCGGGGCCAACGTCCTGACTTTC.

The chain joins TRBV18 to TRBJ2-6; tentative D call: TRBD2 (6 bases). This CDR3 comprises 15 residues. Germline V gene sequence: CDR1 KGHSH, CDR2 LQKENI. V lost 3 bases and J 3 bases, leaving 9 bases between the germline ends. CDR3: CASSPGGNGANVLTF. CDR3 in DNA: TGTGCCAGCTCACCTGGGGGGAATGGGGCCAACGTCCTGACTTTC. The full variable domain, its missing parts supplied by reference TRBV18 and TRBJ2-6, is NAGVMQNPRHLVRRRGQEARLRCSPMKGHSHVYWYRQLPEEGLKFMVYLQKENIIDESGMPKERFSAEFPKEGPSILRIQQVVRGDSAAYFCASSPGGNGANVLTFGAGSRLTVL.

The rearrangement links TRBV7-2 to TRBJ2-1; 10 nucleotides align to TRBD1. Germline lookup yields CDR1 SGHTA and CDR2 FQGNSA. The V segment lost 4 bases and the J segment 0 bases; nucleotides outside the gene matches: 3. CDR3 length: 16 amino acids. The CDR3 is CASSSRQGASYNEQFF. The CDR3 DNA sequence: TGTGCCAGCAGCTCACGACAGGGGGCCTCCTACAATGAGCAGTTCTTC.

CDR3 coding DNA: TGTGCCAGCAGCGCGTATCCGGGACAGGGACTATCCATATATTTT. Translation: CASSAYPGQGLSIYF. V and J are TRBV9 and TRBJ1-3; 9 bases line up with TRBD1. Germline loops: CDR1 SGDLS, CDR2 YYNGEE. The CDR3 is made up of 15 amino acids. Germline trimming cut 3 bases from V and 11 bases from J; bases unmatched to any gene: 12.